The 8 T cell receptor beta chains presented below share a single source sample, sequenced in a study of identical twins (dated by TCRdb to 2016 to 2018). Libraries were prepared through 5' RACE. The instrument given in TCRdb is Illumina HiSeq 2000. In-frame beta chains were kept once TCRdb had trimmed the public reads at Q25 with fastp and called clones with MiXCR. For every CDR3 protein sequence, its rows merge into one entry that carries the most common genes and DNA. The sample yields fewer than 650,000 distinct CDR3 sequences; just under 10% were counted once. The ten largest make up 2.5% to 3% of the sample. This sample also belongs to another study, concerning yellow fever vaccine responses in identical twins.

The specimen sequenced was PBMCs. Receptors were obtained from a woman aged 18-35 years in good health.

The chain has TRBV7-2 and TRBJ2-7, with a weak D call TRBD2 (6 bases). Trimming pared 1 base from V and 3 bases from J, leaving 13 bases between. The CDR3 totals 15 residues. Germline V gives CDR1 SGHTA, CDR2 FQGNSA. The CDR3 protein is CASSLGSGRFYEQYF. The CDR3 DNA follows: TGTGCCAGCAGCTTAGGCTCCGGGAGATTCTACGAGCAGTACTTC.

This clonotype has just a few counts. The chain has TRBV7-3 and TRBJ2-6, with no clear D. CDR3 length equals 14 residues. The germline CDR1 and CDR2 sequences are SGHTA and FQGTGA. The V end lost 2 bases, the J end lost 4 bases, and 6 bases lay between the germline ends. The CDR3 region has the DNA TGTGCCAGCAGCTTAGGGGTAGGGGCCAACGTCCTGACTTTC. Translated: CASSLGVGANVLTF.

The chain combines TRBV19 with TRBJ2-3, with TRBD1 matching over 10 bases. Germline-derived CDR1 and CDR2 are LNHDA and SQIVND (reference sequence). The CDR3 sequence is 15 residues long. The J segment lost 1 base and the V segment lost 6 bases, leaving 4 bases of the junction unmatched. The CDR3, as DNA: TGTGCCAGTAGGGGACAGGGGATCGGCACAGATACGCAGTATTTT. It codes for CASRGQGIGTDTQYF.

This clonotype has ten or more counts. The J gene is TRBJ2-7, the V gene TRBV20-1; 11 nucleotides line up with TRBD2. The CDR3 spans 12 residues. Looked up from germline, CDR1 is DFQATT and CDR2 is SNEGSKA (reference sequence). J was trimmed by 3 bases and V by 6 bases; bases with no gene match: 1. The CDR3 region is CSAGLAGYEQYF. The CDR3 nucleotides read TGCAGTGCCGGACTAGCGGGCTACGAGCAGTACTTC.

The chain couples TRBV3-1 to TRBJ2-7; 7 positions match TRBD1. This CDR3 region has 15 residues. V gave up 3 bases and J gave up 1 base; unmatched junction bases: 6. Looked up from germline, CDR1 is LGHDT and CDR2 is YNNKEL (reference sequence). Here the CDR3 reads CASSHTSTGSYEQYF. In nucleotides, the CDR3 is TGTGCCAGCAGCCACACTTCGACAGGGTCCTACGAGCAGTACTTC.

This clonotype was recorded a few times. J is TRBJ2-7 and V is TRBV7-2; D might be TRBD2 (6 bases). Germline assignment: CDR1 SGHTA and CDR2 FQGNSA. The CDR3 is made up of 16 amino acids. Trimming left V 5 bases short and J 3 bases short, with 20 bases between. The CDR3: CASSPLIAGRGYEQYF. Here the CDR3 DNA reads TGTGCCAGCAGCCCGCTGATTGCGGGGAGAGGCTACGAGCAGTACTTC.

This clonotype was picked up a small number of times. The rearrangement uses TRBV10-3 and TRBJ2-5; 9 positions match TRBD1. The trim removed 8 bases at V and 6 bases at J, leaving 10 bases unmatched. The CDR3 loop spans 14 amino acids. CDR1 is ENHRY and CDR2 is SYGVKD in the germline V gene. Written as DNA, the CDR3 is TGTGCCATCTCACGGACAGGGGAGGGGAAGACCCAGTACTTC. Amino acids: CAISRTGEGKTQYF.

The V call is TRBV12-1, the J call TRBJ2-1. TRBV12-1 is a pseudogene. This CDR3 has 15 amino acids. The CDR3 sequence is CASSFGLDSYNEQFF. CDR3 nucleotide sequence: TGTGCCAGCAGCTTTGGGTTGGACTCCTACAATGAGCAGTTCTTC.